This T cell receptor beta chain is drawn from a study of cytomegalovirus exposure and HLA in healthy donors. Study details: Out of fewer than 500 genotyped donors, about 80% belonged to the Caucasian-associated ancestry cluster.

The CDR3 length is 20 residues. V was pared by 3 bases and J by 0 bases, with 10 bases of the junction left unmatched. The germline V gene has CDR1 SGHVS and CDR2 FQNEAQ. Study-wide points: Presence/absence analysis assumed near-uniform sequencing depth across donors.

In its sample, this clone was seen a few times. What it binds is unknown. Primers for the PCR totalled 60 Vbeta and 13 Jbeta. Sequencing used immunoSEQ multiplex PCR; TCRdb keeps in-frame clones, though not all of them. There are 90,000 to 150,000 clones in the sample; 77% occur only once, and 4.9% lies in the top ten. Sequenced: PBMCs. V is TRBV7-8 and J is TRBJ2-1; 14 positions match TRBD2. The clonotype originates from a man aged 45 to 65 in good health and CMV-seropositive. The CDR3 nucleotides are TGTGCCAGCAGCTTTCTGACTAGCGGGAGGGGAATCGCCTCCTACAATGAGCAGTTCTTC. Translating it yields CASSFLTSGRGIASYNEQFF.